This T cell receptor (beta chain) was found in a study of T cells after yellow fever vaccination. Whole-study context: The SMART-Seq v4 Ultra Low Input method served to prepare the low-cell-number fractions. Overall study results and limits: Once the booster was given, most primary-vaccination clones reappeared, at more than 95% for CD4 and around 90% for CD8. The secondary response showed a weaker magnitude and a faster peak, day 5 versus 15.

UMIs and a universal primer site were added when TCR cDNA was made by 5'RACE template switching. TCRdb recomputed calls from the 5' RACE reads with MiXCR, one row per CDR3 protein. The sample lists roughly 300,000 distinct CDR3 sequences; roughly 8% were seen once. This clonotype was found a few times. As yet, its antigen is unknown. Germline V gives CDR1 MNHEY, CDR2 SVGEGT. There are 15 residues in the CDR3. V trimming: 6 bases; J trimming: 4 bases; junction bases outside the gene matches: 7. This clonotype was sampled from a man younger than 35 who received the YFV17D yellow fever vaccine. The chain is built from TRBV6-2 or TRBV6-3 and TRBJ1-2, with 11 bases lining up with TRBD1. The sample here was PBMCs, taken approximately 47 days after the first yellow fever vaccination. In nucleotides, the CDR3 is TGTGCCAGCAGACCACTGGGACAGGGGGTCTATGGCTACACCTTC. This encodes CASRPLGQGVYGYTF.